This T cell receptor (beta chain) was captured in a study of blood T cell repertoires in COVID-19. Study overall: The origin of the acute and convalescent COVID-19 samples was the United States, Italy and Spain.

This clone occurred a few times. The CDR3 is made up of 16 amino acids. With 6 bases removed from V and 3 bases from J, the gap between germline ends came to 21 bases. Germline CDR1 SGHNT, CDR2 YYREEE (reference sequence). Original handling: Amplified reference gene primers provided the basis for estimating nucleated cell counts. Assay used: immunoSEQ multiplex PCR; TCRdb lists only in-frame clones, some missing. V and J calls and clone size are given by that table; D and trimming were obtained from the DNA. Of tens of thousands of clones listed, roughly 76% are singletons. Sequenced input: peripheral blood. The sequence was collected from a woman in her 70s with acute or convalescent COVID-19. The chain is built from TRBV5-4 and TRBJ1-2, with D perhaps TRBD1 (6 bases). The DNA of the CDR3 is TGTGCCAGCACCATTTGGGGAGAGGACAGCTACTATGGCTACACCTTC. It specifies CASTIWGEDSYYGYTF. The full variable domain, with the rest looked up from reference TRBV5-4 and TRBJ1-2, is ETGVTQSPTHLIKTRGQQVTLRCSSQSGHNTVSWYQQALGQGPQFIFQYYREEENGRGNFPPRFSGLQFPNYSSELNVNALELDDSALYLCASTIWGEDSYYGYTFGSGTRLTVV.